These T cell receptor beta chains were read from a single sample in a study of response to subunit inactivated influenza vaccine. MiXCR was run by TCRdb on the RT-PCR reads, yielding one entry per CDR3 protein. The data show hundreds of thousands of distinct CDR3 sequences, with 7.6% seen just once and 13% held by the top ten. The sample in question was PBMCs from blood, obtained roughly 24 months after vaccination. Receptors originate from a man aged 50-75 years who received an inactivated influenza vaccine. The CDR3 runs from the conserved cysteine through the conserved F or W. A D gene is named only where the DNA matches it firmly. Some rows mark clone size as missing; the rest say once, few, many or name a class of expanded clone.

size	D	V	J	length	CDR3	DNA
few	TRBD1	TRBV6-5	TRBJ2-1	14	CASSYGTGRNEQFF	TGTGCCAGCAGTTACGGGACAGGGAGAAATGAGCAGTTCTTC
-	-	TRBV6-5	TRBJ2-5	14	CASTLGGLRGTQYF	TGTGCCAGCACTTTGGGCGGGCTACGCGGGACCCAGTACTTC
-	TRBD2	TRBV20-1	TRBJ2-5	11	CSASPAGAQYF	TGCAGTGCCAGCCCAGCGGGGGCCCAGTACTTC
-	-	TRBV28	TRBJ2-2	15	CASSLTGISAGELFF	TGTGCCAGCAGTTTAACAGGGATAAGCGCCGGGGAGCTGTTTTTT
few	-	TRBV30	TRBJ2-7	14	CAWSGLGGFTEQYF	TGTGCCTGGAGTGGTCTAGGGGGATTCACCGAGCAGTACTTC
few	-	TRBV19	TRBJ1-1	12	CASSMGRREAFF	TGTGCCAGTAGTATGGGACGGAGGGAAGCTTTCTTT
many	-	TRBV20-1	TRBJ1-3	15	CSARDSQSSGNTIYF	TGCAGTGCTAGAGATAGCCAGAGCTCTGGAAACACCATATATTTT
few	TRBD1	TRBV29-1	TRBJ2-4	17	CSAQTRGQGQAIYIQYF	TGCAGCGCCCAGACGAGGGGACAGGGCCAGGCGATATACATTCAGTACTTC
few	TRBD1	TRBV27	TRBJ1-2	12	CASSPATGGYTF	TGTGCCAGCAGTCCAGCGACAGGGGGCTACACCTTC
-	-	TRBV5-1	TRBJ1-2	14	CASSLVAQDYGYTF	TGCGCCAGCAGCTTGGTCGCACAGGACTATGGCTACACCTTC
-	-	TRBV20-1	TRBJ1-5	15	CSANPTGGSRQPQHF	TGCAGTGCTAACCCTACGGGGGGGTCTAGGCAGCCCCAGCATTTT
-	TRBD2	TRBV20-1	TRBJ2-1	16	CSARRLAERSYNEQFF	TGCAGTGCCCGCAGACTAGCGGAACGCTCCTACAATGAGCAGTTCTTC
few	-	TRBV12-3/TRBV12-4	TRBJ1-1	15	CASSLNDAGPTEAFF	TGTGCCAGCAGTTTAAATGATGCGGGACCGACTGAAGCTTTCTTT
few	-	TRBV7-9	TRBJ2-5	17	CASSSNEIGLLQETQYF	TGTGCCAGCAGCTCCAATGAGATTGGACTGCTCCAAGAGACCCAGTACTTC
many	TRBD1	TRBV18	TRBJ1-2	13	CASSPGTGSGYTF	TGTGCCAGCTCACCCGGGACAGGGAGCGGCTACACCTTC
few	-	TRBV5-6	TRBJ2-5	15	CASSYLLRREETQYF	TGTGCCAGCAGCTACCTCCTGCGGCGGGAAGAGACCCAGTACTTC
-	-	TRBV15	TRBJ1-3	15	CATSRGPSSGNTIYF	TGTGCCACCAGCAGAGGACCGAGCTCTGGAAACACCATATATTTT
-	TRBD1	TRBV7-2	TRBJ2-2	14	CASRNRGNTGELFF	TGTGCCAGCCGAAACAGGGGGAACACCGGGGAGCTGTTTTTT
many	TRBD2	TRBV29-1	TRBJ2-2	14	CSVEGLALGGELFF	TGCAGCGTTGAGGGACTAGCGTTGGGTGGGGAGCTGTTTTTT
-	TRBD1	TRBV20-1	TRBJ2-7	14	CSARPEDRADEQYF	TGCAGTGCTAGGCCAGAGGACAGGGCGGACGAGCAGTACTTC
-	-	TRBV10-3	TRBJ2-7	16	CAISELLSTSGYEQYF	TGTGCCATCAGTGAGTTGTTGAGTACTAGTGGGTACGAGCAGTACTTC
few	-	TRBV12-3/TRBV12-4	TRBJ2-1	16	CASSPSWGQGDNEQFF	TGTGCCAGCAGCCCCTCCTGGGGGCAAGGGGACAATGAGCAGTTCTTC